Below, 21 T cell receptor beta chains from the same sample are listed, as sequenced in a study of cytomegalovirus exposure and HLA in healthy donors. Primers for the PCR totalled 60 Vbeta and 13 Jbeta. This table comes from immunoSEQ multiplex PCR, and its TCRdb copy is limited to in-frame clones, with some not included. Of 180,000 or so clones detected, around a tenth appear once; the ten largest clones hold less than 1.5%. Sample: PBMCs. These receptors came from a woman in her 30s in good health and CMV-seropositive.

This clone was detected only a few times. This chain joins TRBV2 and TRBJ1-4; 8 positions match TRBD1. The junction had 7 bases not matched to a gene; V was cut back by 5 bases and J by 5 bases. Germline values: CDR1 SNHLY, CDR2 FYNNEI. CDR3 length: 15 amino acids. In nucleotides, the CDR3 is TGTGCCAGCAGTCCCCGGACAGGGCTAAATGAAAAACTGTTTTTT. Its protein is CASSPRTGLNEKLFF. Full variable domain (missing parts from reference TRBV2 and TRBJ1-4): EPEVTQTPSHQVTQMGQEVILRCVPISNHLYFYWYRQILGQKVEFLVSFYNNEISEKSEIFDDQFSVERPDGSNFTLKIRSTKLEDSAMYFCASSPRTGLNEKLFFGSGTQLSVL.

This clone has just a few counts. The chain recombines TRBV29-1 with TRBJ1-2, with a tentative D call TRBD1 (5 bases). V lost 4 bases, J lost 3 bases, and 15 bases lay in between. Per the germline V gene, CDR1 is SQVTM and CDR2 is ANQGSEA. This CDR3 comprises 14 residues. In DNA form, the CDR3 reads TGCAGCGTTGTGGATCCGACAGCCTACTATGGCTACACCTTC. As protein: CSVVDPTAYYGYTF.

The chain recombines TRBV19 with TRBJ1-2; weak D call: TRBD1 (5 bases). Germline V gene data show CDR1 as LNHDA and CDR2 as SQIVND (reference sequence). The CDR3 covers 15 residues. V shed 2 bases and J shed 4 bases, with 14 bases lying between them. The CDR3, as DNA: TGTGCCAGTAGTATAAGGGGCAGGGAGGTCTATGGCTACACCTTC. Translating it yields CASSIRGREVYGYTF.

In this sample, this clone turned up a few times. This sequence joins TRBV5-6 and TRBJ2-7, with 10 bases matching TRBD2. The germline V gene has CDR1 SGHDT and CDR2 YYEEEE. The length of the CDR3 is 15 residues. The J segment lost 7 bases and the V segment lost 1 base, leaving 8 bases of the junction unmatched. The CDR3 sequence is CASSLSALAGREQYF. The CDR3 bases are TGTGCCAGCAGCTTGTCGGCACTAGCGGGACGGGAGCAGTACTTC.

This clone has a handful of counts. V is TRBV15 and J is TRBJ2-5; 8 nucleotides match TRBD2. V gave up 0 bases and J gave up 1 base; unmatched junction bases: 10. The CDR3 is 18 residues long. Germline CDR1 LNHNV, CDR2 YYDKDF (reference sequence). The CDR3 coding sequence is TGTGCCACCAGCAGAGATAATAGCGGGGACCTTTTCCAAGAGACCCAGTACTTC. Protein sequence: CATSRDNSGDLFQETQYF.

The rearrangement links TRBV7-9 to TRBJ1-2, with TRBD1 as a possible D gene (6 bases). CDR1 is SEHNR and CDR2 is FQNEAQ in the germline V gene (reference sequence). CDR3 size: 14 residues. V was pared by 1 base and J by 7 bases, with 13 bases between. The CDR3 reads CASSLVGQGLGYTF. CDR3 coding DNA: TGTGCCAGCAGCTTAGTTGGGCAGGGGCTTGGCTACACCTTC.

This clone was seen only a few times. The chain carries TRBV7-2 and TRBJ2-7, with D possibly being TRBD1 (6 bases). Germline loops: CDR1 SGHTA, CDR2 FQGNSA. The CDR3 has 15 residues. Trimming shortened V by 4 bases and J by 3 bases, and 16 bases separated the two germline ends. The CDR3 sequence: CASSSRTSTGYEQYF. The CDR3 nucleotides are TGTGCCAGCAGCTCCCGAACGTCGACAGGCTACGAGCAGTACTTC.

In this sample, this clone turned up a few times. The chain combines TRBV18 with TRBJ2-5, with D perhaps matching TRBD2 (5 bases). The V gene's germline CDR1 is KGHSH and CDR2 LQKENI. With 2 bases removed from V and 2 bases from J, the gap between germline ends came to 6 bases. This CDR3 region has 13 residues. CDR3 nucleotides: TGTGCCAGCTCACCAGGCGGGCAAGAGACCCAGTACTTC. Translated, it gives CASSPGGQETQYF.

V and J are TRBV7-8 and TRBJ2-2; the D gene is possibly TRBD2 (6 bases). From germline, CDR1 is SGHVS and CDR2 FQNEAQ. The length of the CDR3 is 15 residues. Trimming took 3 bases from V and 5 from J, leaving 13 bases between them. The CDR3 DNA reads as TGTGCCAGCAGCTTCTCGGGGAGGTGGACCGGGGAGCTGTTTTTT. It encodes CASSFSGRWTGELFF.

This clone was counted between two and nine times. This sequence joins TRBV30 and TRBJ2-2; a weak D match, TRBD2 (5 bases). Deletions cut 0 bases from V and 0 bases from J, with 8 bases between. This CDR3 is built from 15 residues. Germline CDR1 GTSNPN, CDR2 SVGIG (reference sequence). The CDR3 region is CAWSVLGTNTGELFF. The CDR3 DNA reads TGTGCCTGGAGTGTACTCGGGACGAACACCGGGGAGCTGTTTTTT.

This chain joins TRBV4-1 and TRBJ2-1; D ambiguous. Trimming removed 0 bases at V and 6 bases at J, with 9 bases between. The CDR3 runs to 14 residues. Germline loops: CDR1 MGHRA, CDR2 YSYEKL. The chain's CDR3 is CASSQEGSFNEQFF. The DNA of the CDR3 is TGCGCCAGCAGCCAAGAAGGTAGCTTCAATGAGCAGTTCTTC.

CDR3 nucleotide sequence: TGTGCCAGCAGCCAAGAAAGGGGCGACACTGAAGCTTTCTTT. Amino acids: CASSQERGDTEAFF. The rearrangement links TRBV14 to TRBJ1-1; possibly TRBD1 for D (5 bases). The germline gives CDR1 SGHDN, CDR2 FVKESK. Between the trimmed V and J ends, which lost 0 bases and 3 bases, there was a span of 8 bases. The CDR3 has 14 residues.

This clone was detected a few times. The V and J genes are TRBV5-1 and TRBJ2-5, with 7 bases fitting TRBD1. V was pared by 4 bases and J by 0 bases, with 3 bases of the junction left unmatched. CDR1 and CDR2 from the germline V gene are SGHRS and YFSETQ. The CDR3 length is 14 residues. The CDR3 region has the DNA TGCGCCAGCAGCCCGGGGACAGACCAAGAGACCCAGTACTTC. The encoded protein is CASSPGTDQETQYF.

In its sample, this clone was seen a few times. The chain couples TRBV6-1 to TRBJ2-5; possible D gene TRBD1, 6 bases. V lost 3 bases and J lost 5, with 19 bases in between. CDR1 is MNHNS, CDR2 SASEGT, per germline. The CDR3 totals 16 residues. The CDR3 region is CASSDTLGRQGETQYF. The CDR3 nucleotides read TGTGCCAGCAGTGATACCCTCGGTAGGCAGGGGGAGACCCAGTACTTC.

This clone has just a few counts. This sequence joins TRBV30 and TRBJ1-4; a weak D match, TRBD1 (5 bases). Germline V CDR1 and CDR2: GTSNPN, SVGIG (reference sequence). The V and J ends lost 2 bases and 4 bases respectively, with 26 bases between them. CDR3 length equals 19 residues. The CDR3 DNA is TGTGCCTGGAGTCCCTGGCGGGGTGGTACGAGGGGCAATAATGAAAAACTGTTTTTT. Protein: CAWSPWRGGTRGNNEKLFF.

The V call is TRBV6-6, the J call TRBJ1-4; 9 bases map to TRBD1. The CDR3 is 14 residues long. Germline CDR1 and CDR2: MNHNY and SVGAGI (reference sequence). V lost 6 bases to trimming and J lost 8 bases; unmatched junction nucleotides: 7. In nucleotides, the CDR3 is TGTGCCAGCAGAATAACAGGGACAGGGGAAAAACTGTTTTTT. This sequence encodes CASRITGTGEKLFF.

Points on this clone: A read error may explain this, as a much larger clone is one base away. This sample also contains other DNA sequences that code for the same CDR3. The genes are TRBV5-6 and TRBJ1-1; TRBD1 matches 7 bases. The CDR3 is made up of 13 amino acids. V shed 3 bases, J shed 3 bases, and the junction held 2 bases outside the gene matches. Germline V gene data show CDR1 as SGHDT and CDR2 as YYEEEE. Here the CDR3 DNA reads TGTGCCAGCAGCTCCGGGACAGACACTGAAGCTTTCTTT. It is translated as CASSSGTDTEAFF.

This clone was counted only a few times. CDR3 loop: CASSQTLAGASYEQYF. The CDR3 region has the DNA TGCGCCAGCAGCCAAACACTAGCGGGAGCCTCCTACGAGCAGTACTTC. The chain joins TRBV4-1 to TRBJ2-7; 11 bases match TRBD2. Unmatched junction bases numbered 3, after V lost 2 bases and J lost 0 bases. Germline CDR1 MGHRA, CDR2 YSYEKL. The CDR3 loop spans 16 amino acids.

The chain employs TRBV7-2 and TRBJ2-3; perhaps TRBD2 as D (6 bases). Germline V gene data show CDR1 as SGHTA and CDR2 as FQGNSA. The CDR3 is 15 amino acids. Trimming stripped 5 bases from V and 4 bases from J, with 16 bases between. The CDR3 DNA is TGTGCCAGCAGCCCCGGAGGAGGGCCAGCAGATACGCAGTATTTT. Translation: CASSPGGGPADTQYF.

This chain uses TRBV30 with TRBJ2-2; 8 bases align to TRBD2. V gave up 0 bases and J gave up 3 bases; unmatched junction bases: 15. The CDR3 covers 19 residues. Germline CDR1 reads GTSNPN; CDR2 reads SVGIG (reference sequence). This chain's CDR3 is CAWSVLFLPGREDTGELFF. In DNA, the CDR3 is TGTGCCTGGAGTGTATTGTTCCTACCGGGGCGGGAGGACACCGGGGAGCTGTTTTTT.

The chain couples TRBV19 to TRBJ1-5; D gene ambiguous. The CDR3 is 10 amino acids. CDR1 LNHDA and CDR2 SQIVND come from the germline V gene (reference sequence). V dropped 11 bases and J dropped 6 bases, with 8 bases sitting between them. Here the CDR3 reads CAVNSQPQHF. CDR3 nucleotides: TGTGCCGTAAACAGTCAGCCCCAGCATTTT.